These 10 T cell receptor beta chains share one sample of origin, sequenced in a study of shared clonotypes between healthy human individuals. Data came from immunoSEQ multiplex PCR; TCRdb stores just in-frame clones and leaves some out. The table has about 1.1 million clones, more than 75% seen once. The sample was memory CD4+ T cells from PBMCs. Sample subset: CD45RA-negative fraction. These receptors originate from a young man in good health. Some clones in this sample may be carry-over from other donors' samples.

The CDR3 DNA sequence: TGTGCCAGCAGTTTGGGGGACAGGGGGGCATATGGCTACACCTTC. This sequence encodes CASSLGDRGAYGYTF. The chain links TRBV28 to TRBJ1-2; 11 bases line up with TRBD1. The CDR3 totals 15 residues. V trimming: 3 bases; J trimming: 5 bases; junction bases outside the gene matches: 5. Germline values: CDR1 MDHEN, CDR2 SYDVKM.

V usage is TRBV11-3 and J usage is TRBJ2-1; 9 bases map to TRBD1. Germline V gives CDR1 SGHNT, CDR2 YENEEA. V gave up 1 base and J gave up 5 bases; unmatched junction bases: 3. CDR3 size: 15 residues. The CDR3 DNA reads TGTGCCAGCAGCTTAGGAGACAGGGGGAACAATGAGCAGTTCTTC. It specifies CASSLGDRGNNEQFF.

This rearrangement joins TRBV4-1 to TRBJ2-3, with 7 positions matching TRBD2. This CDR3 has 16 amino acids. The junction had 9 bases not matched to a gene; V was cut back by 2 bases and J by 4 bases. Germline CDR1 is MGHRA and CDR2 is YSYEKL. In DNA form, the CDR3 reads TGCGCCAGCAGCCAACCTTCTCGGAGCGGGGCAGATACGCAGTATTTT. Protein product: CASSQPSRSGADTQYF.

The chain is built from TRBV10-3 and TRBJ1-3; 8 nucleotides match TRBD1. The CDR3 length is 17 residues. Germline CDR1 ENHRY, CDR2 SYGVKD. V shed 0 bases and J 2 bases; nucleotides not matched to a gene: 6. The CDR3 region has the DNA TGTGCCATCAGTGAGTCAGGCAGGGGGCAGGCTGGAAACACCATATATTTT. Translated: CAISESGRGQAGNTIYF.

The rearrangement links TRBV5-1 to TRBJ2-1, with 12 bases fitting TRBD1. In germline, CDR1 is SGHRS, CDR2 YFSETQ. The junction had 11 bases not matched to a gene; V was cut back by 4 bases and J by 6 bases. The CDR3 spans 17 residues. The CDR3 sequence is CASSLGPGQGAFNEQFF. In DNA, the CDR3 is TGCGCCAGCAGCCTGGGGCCGGGACAGGGGGCTTTCAATGAGCAGTTCTTC.

V gene TRBV29-1 combines with J gene TRBJ2-7, with a possible D match to TRBD1 (5 bases). CDR1 SQVTM and CDR2 ANQGSEA come from the germline V gene. CDR3 length: 14 amino acids. The V gene lost 1 base and the J gene lost 2 bases, with 12 bases spanning the gap. The CDR3 is CSVEVQGITYEQYF. DNA for the CDR3: TGCAGCGTTGAAGTGCAGGGTATCACCTACGAGCAGTACTTC.

V gene TRBV10-3 combines with J gene TRBJ1-1, with TRBD1 as a possible D gene (5 bases). The CDR3 sequence is 13 residues long. The germline gives CDR1 ENHRY, CDR2 SYGVKD. Trimming pared 3 bases from V and 3 bases from J, leaving 8 bases between. CDR3 nucleotides: TGTGCCATCAGTGAATGGGGGGACACTGAAGCTTTCTTT. Translated, it gives CAISEWGDTEAFF.

The chain uses TRBV5-4 and TRBJ2-7; 11 nucleotides agree with TRBD1. V trimming: 3 bases; J trimming: 6 bases; junction bases outside the gene matches: 14. The CDR3 is made up of 17 amino acids. Germline V lookup: CDR1 SGHNT, CDR2 YYREEE (reference sequence). CDR3 sequence (DNA): TGTGCCAGCAGCTCCCGGACAGGGGGCAATCACCTCTCCGAGCAGTACTTC. It specifies CASSSRTGGNHLSEQYF.

The gene calls are TRBV28 and TRBJ1-5; 7 nucleotides match TRBD1. The germline V gene encodes CDR1 MDHEN and CDR2 SYDVKM. There are 15 residues in the CDR3. Trimming removed 5 bases from V and 11 bases from J; junction bases left unmatched: 15. The CDR3 protein is CASSTGTVQGPAQHF. Here the CDR3 DNA reads TGTGCCAGCAGTACCGGGACAGTCCAGGGTCCTGCCCAGCATTTT.

V usage is TRBV30 and J usage is TRBJ2-1, with 7 bases that match TRBD2. CDR3 length: 16 amino acids. Germline CDR1 is GTSNPN and CDR2 is SVGIG (reference sequence). V was clipped by 0 bases and J by 0 bases; unmatched bases: 5. The CDR3 region has the DNA TGTGCCTGGAGTGTTTTCGGCGGGAGCTCCTACAATGAGCAGTTCTTC. It specifies CAWSVFGGSSYNEQFF. Based on the CDR3 plus reference TRBV30 and TRBJ2-1, the full variable domain is SQTIHQWPATLVQPVGSPLSLECTVEGTSNPNLYWYRQAAGRGLQLLFYSVGIGQISSEVPQNLSASRPQDRQFILSSKKLLLSDSGFYLCAWSVFGGSSYNEQFFGPGTRLTVL.